This T cell receptor beta chain was captured in a study of spatial heterogeneity in lung cancer. Study details: Detection consistently captured more beta-chain sequences than alpha-chain sequences. More than 9.5 raw reads, on average, carried each unique TCR and UMI combination.

The CDR3 loop spans 16 amino acids. The ends lost 7 bases at V and 7 bases at J; junction bases unmatched: 20. Germline V gene sequence: CDR1 SQVTM, CDR2 ANQGSEA. Every TCR cDNA molecule bore a unique molecular identifier. MiXCR was run by TCRdb on the 5' RACE reads, yielding one entry per CDR3 protein. In the table there are roughly 21,000 distinct CDR3 sequences, approximately 3.3% of which are singletons. Time point defined: sample taken at primary tumor resection. No cell sorting; template was whole RNA from tumor, lung tissue or PBMC. The table lists this clonotype with many counts. The sample consisted of PBMCs, taken at surgery. The TCR was taken from a female donor with early-stage non-small cell lung cancer. The chain couples TRBV29-1 to TRBJ2-5; 8 bases fit TRBD1. In DNA, the CDR3 is TGCAGCGCCAACCCCGGGGCAGGGGGCTATGGTGGGACCCAGTACTTC. Amino acid sequence: CSANPGAGGYGGTQYF.